This T cell receptor (beta chain) is drawn from a study of early stage breast cancer tumors. In the study overall: Most invasive tumors, about 75% of the 16, were ER+/PR+/HER2-. Under 10 ER+/PR+/HER2- tumors were invasive ductal; a few were invasive lobular.

Each tumor contributed about 17-50 mg of diced tissue. The table came from immunoSEQ multiplex PCR; TCRdb's copy has only in-frame clones and leaves some out. Of about 9,500 clones in the sample, 66% were seen once. This CDR3 contains 18 residues. Only a few counts were recorded for this clone. Its antigen is undetermined. Study observations and caveats: Tumors had approximately 2.5-fold higher T cell density and higher clonality than adjacent normal breast tissue.

The sample comprised breast tumor tissue. The chain employs TRBV21-1 and TRBJ2-3; TRBD2, the table's D call, lacks a check against the DNA. TRBV21-1 is deemed a pseudogene. The TCR originated in a person aged 45 to 59 with breast cancer. The CDR3 loop reads CASSKGAGGSTLTDTQYF. The CDR3 DNA follows: TGTGCCAGCAGCAAAGGGGCGGGGGGCAGTACCCTCACAGATACGCAGTATTTT.